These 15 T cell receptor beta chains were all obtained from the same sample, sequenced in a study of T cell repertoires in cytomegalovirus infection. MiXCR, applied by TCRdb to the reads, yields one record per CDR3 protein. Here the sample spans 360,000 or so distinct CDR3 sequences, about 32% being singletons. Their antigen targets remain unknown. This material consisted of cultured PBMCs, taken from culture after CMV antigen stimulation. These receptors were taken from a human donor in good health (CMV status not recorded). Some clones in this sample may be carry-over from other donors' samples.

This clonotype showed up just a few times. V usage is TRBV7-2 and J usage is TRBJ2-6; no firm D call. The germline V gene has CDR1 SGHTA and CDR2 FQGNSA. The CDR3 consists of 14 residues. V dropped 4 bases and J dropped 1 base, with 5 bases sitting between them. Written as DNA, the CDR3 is TGTGCCAGCAGCTATTATTCTGGGGCCAACGTCCTGACTTTC. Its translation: CASSYYSGANVLTF. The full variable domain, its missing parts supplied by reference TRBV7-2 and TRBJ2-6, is GAGVSQSPSNKVTEKGKDVELRCDPISGHTALYWYRQSLGQGLEFLIYFQGNSAPDKSGLPSDRFSAERTGGSVSTLTIQRTQQEDSAVYLCASSYYSGANVLTFGAGSRLTVL.

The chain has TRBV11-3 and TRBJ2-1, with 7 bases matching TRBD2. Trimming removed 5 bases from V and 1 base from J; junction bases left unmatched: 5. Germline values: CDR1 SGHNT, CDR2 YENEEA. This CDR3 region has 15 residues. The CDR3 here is CASSLRTSSYNEQFF. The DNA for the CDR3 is TGTGCCAGCAGCCTCCGGACTAGTTCCTACAATGAGCAGTTCTTC.

The CDR3 region is CSVESYLREAFF. The CDR3 DNA reads TGCAGCGTTGAGTCGTACCTTCGGGAGGCTTTCTTT. The chain has TRBV29-1 and TRBJ1-1; D unresolved. Trimming shortened V by 3 bases and J by 11 bases, and 16 bases separated the two germline ends. CDR3 length equals 12 residues. Germline V lookup: CDR1 SQVTM, CDR2 ANQGSEA.

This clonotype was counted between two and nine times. This CDR3 is CASRQGGKTQYF. The CDR3 bases are TGTGCCAGCAGACAGGGTGGAAAGACCCAGTACTTC. This rearrangement joins TRBV28 to TRBJ2-5; D may be TRBD1 (6 bases). This CDR3 comprises 12 residues. CDR1 and CDR2 (germline): MDHEN, SYDVKM. V shed 6 bases and J shed 6 bases, with 11 bases lying between them.

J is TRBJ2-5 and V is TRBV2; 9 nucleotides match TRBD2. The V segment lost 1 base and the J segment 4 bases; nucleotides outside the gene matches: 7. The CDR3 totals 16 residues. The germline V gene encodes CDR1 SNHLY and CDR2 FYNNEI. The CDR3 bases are TGTGCCAGCAGTGAAGGGCTAGCGGGGTCCCCAGAGACCCAGTACTTC. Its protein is CASSEGLAGSPETQYF.

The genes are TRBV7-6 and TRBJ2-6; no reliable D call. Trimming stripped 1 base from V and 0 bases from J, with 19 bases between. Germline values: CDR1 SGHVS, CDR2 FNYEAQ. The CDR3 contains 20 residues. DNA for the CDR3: TGTGCCAGCAGCTTAGTACAGTTCCAAAGCCTAACCTCTGGGGCCAACGTCCTGACTTTC. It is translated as CASSLVQFQSLTSGANVLTF.

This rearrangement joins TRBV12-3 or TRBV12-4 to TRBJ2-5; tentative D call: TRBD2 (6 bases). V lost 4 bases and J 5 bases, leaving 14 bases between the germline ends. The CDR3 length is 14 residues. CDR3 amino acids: CASSSPGLIETQYF. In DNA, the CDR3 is TGTGCCAGCAGTTCCCCGGGACTTATCGAGACCCAGTACTTC.

The CDR3 region has the DNA TGCAGTGCTAGAGGGAAAAGGGTAGTTTTACAGGATGAGCAGTTCTTC. Translated, it gives CSARGKRVVLQDEQFF. The chain is built from TRBV20-1 and TRBJ2-1, with D possibly matching TRBD1 (5 bases). The germline V and J ends were trimmed by 1 base and 8 bases, with 21 bases remaining between them. This CDR3 is built from 16 residues. In germline, CDR1 is DFQATT, CDR2 SNEGSKA (reference sequence).

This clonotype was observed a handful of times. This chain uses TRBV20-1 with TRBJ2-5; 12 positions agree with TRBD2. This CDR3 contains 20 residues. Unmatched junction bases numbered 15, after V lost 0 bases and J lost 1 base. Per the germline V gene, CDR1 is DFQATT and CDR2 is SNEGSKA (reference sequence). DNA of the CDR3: TGCAGTGCTAGAGATCGGGATGCGGCTAGCGGGAGGGTTGGCCAAGAGACCCAGTACTTC. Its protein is CSARDRDAASGRVGQETQYF.

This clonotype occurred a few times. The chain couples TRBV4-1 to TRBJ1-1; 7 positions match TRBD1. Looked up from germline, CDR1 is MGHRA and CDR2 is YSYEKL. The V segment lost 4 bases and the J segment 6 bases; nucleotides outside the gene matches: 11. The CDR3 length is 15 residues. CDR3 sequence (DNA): TGCGCCAGCAGCCTGGAAAGGGGGCGAAGCTCTGAAGCTTTCTTT. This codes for CASSLERGRSSEAFF.

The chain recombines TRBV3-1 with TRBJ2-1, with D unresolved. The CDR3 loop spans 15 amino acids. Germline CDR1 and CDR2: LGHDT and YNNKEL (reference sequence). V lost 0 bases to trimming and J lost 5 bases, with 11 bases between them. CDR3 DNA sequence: TGTGCCAGCAGCCAAGACGAAGGGCGTCACAATGAGCAGTTCTTC. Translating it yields CASSQDEGRHNEQFF.

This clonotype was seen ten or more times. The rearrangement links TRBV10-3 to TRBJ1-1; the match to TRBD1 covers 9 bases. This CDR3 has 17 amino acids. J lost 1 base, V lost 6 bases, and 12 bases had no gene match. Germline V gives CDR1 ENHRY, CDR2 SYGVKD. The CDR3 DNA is TGTGCCATCAGCCCCTCACCGGGACAGGGCCCGAACACTGAAGCTTTCTTT. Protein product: CAISPSPGQGPNTEAFF.

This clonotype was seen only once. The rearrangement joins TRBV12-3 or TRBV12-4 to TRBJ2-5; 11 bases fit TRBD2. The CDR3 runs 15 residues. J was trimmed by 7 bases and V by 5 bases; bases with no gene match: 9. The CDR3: CASSPTSGEMGTQYF. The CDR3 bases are TGTGCCAGCAGTCCGACTAGCGGGGAGATGGGGACCCAGTACTTC.

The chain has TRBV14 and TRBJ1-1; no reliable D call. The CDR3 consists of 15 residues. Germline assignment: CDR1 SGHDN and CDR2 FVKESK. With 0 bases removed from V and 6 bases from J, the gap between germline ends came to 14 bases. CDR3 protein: CASSQEAGLGAEAFF. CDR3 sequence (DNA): TGTGCCAGCAGCCAAGAGGCGGGCCTGGGCGCTGAAGCTTTCTTT.

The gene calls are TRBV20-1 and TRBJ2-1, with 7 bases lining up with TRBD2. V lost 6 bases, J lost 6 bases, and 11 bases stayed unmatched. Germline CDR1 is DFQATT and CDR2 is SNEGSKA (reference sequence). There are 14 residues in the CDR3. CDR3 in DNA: TGCAGTGCCCCGTCGACCCCGGGGGGCAATGAGCAGTTCTTC. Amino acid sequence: CSAPSTPGGNEQFF.